This entry concerns a single T cell receptor (beta chain). Its antigen is not identified. These data are taken from a study of monozygotic twins with inflammatory bowel disease. Study conclusions and caveats: Compared with healthy twins, IBD patients shared fewer clonotypes with others, especially with disease activity. IBD patients had lower TCRbeta diversity (inverse Simpson) than healthy co-twins.

Each CDR3 protein gets one entry in TCRdb, which reprocessed the 5' RACE reads and gives no DNA. This sample contains some 150,000 distinct CDR3 sequences. Staff drew an approximately 2.3 ml blood sample from each donor. The CDR3 is made up of 14 amino acids. Looked up from germline, CDR1 is LGHNA and CDR2 is YSLEER. The receptor was isolated from a human donor with ulcerative colitis or Crohn's disease, or a healthy co-twin of an affected twin (not recorded which). The sample was blood. The gene calls are TRBV4-3 and TRBJ1-2. The CDR3 here is CASSLDGEPYGYTF.